Reported below is one T cell receptor beta chain. Its specificity is unknown. The data were obtained in a study of T cell responses to AZD1222 COVID-19 vaccine. Study-wide results and limits: Reports indicate that nearly half of spike-specific TCRs are directed at unmutated variant regions.

Sequencing used immunoSEQ multiplex PCR; TCRdb keeps in-frame clones, though not all of them. The data contain tens of thousands of clones, about 83% of them singletons. The germline V gene has CDR1 MNHEY and CDR2 SVGAGI. The V segment lost 6 bases and the J segment 0 bases; nucleotides outside the gene matches: 5. CDR3 length: 15 amino acids. This chain joins TRBV6-5 and TRBJ1-1; 9 nucleotides line up with TRBD1. This TCR derives from an adult in good health. The starting material was peripheral blood, obtained on day 0 of AZD1222 vaccination. CDR3 sequence: CASRRQGGMNTEAFF. CDR3 sequence (DNA): TGTGCCAGCAGAAGACAGGGGGGAATGAACACTGAAGCTTTCTTT.